This record concerns one T cell receptor beta chain sequence. This clone was counted a few times. Which antigen it targets is not known. One base away there is no much larger clone; base qualities are not given. CDR1 is given as MNHEY and CDR2 as SVGAGI, both from the germline V gene. From cysteine to phenylalanine, the CDR3 is 14 amino acids long. The CDR3 DNA has 42 bases and is translated from base 1. The trim is 8 bases for V and 10 bases for J, with a gap of 18 bases between the germline ends. These data come from a study of blood T cell repertoires in COVID-19 (dated by TCRdb to 2020 to 2021). Notes on the research overall: Samples from collaborators originated in the United States, Italy and Spain and spanned both the acute and convalescent phases of COVID-19. The material from the prospective study consisted of cDNA or gDNA derived from T cells, B-cell-depleted T cells, or PBMCs. Deeply sampled blood TCRbeta repertoires from subjects exposed to, actively infected with, or recovered from COVID-19 were included in the dataset. The repertoires were made available in a free public database intended to serve as a resource for research on the immune response to SARS-CoV-2. The samples were drawn from two sources: the first 160 participants of the ongoing ImmuneRACE study, and 1,000 to 1,500 subjects contributed by 6 global collaborators. Sample metadata almost always included a de-identified subject ID, COVID-19 status, age in years and sex. Where HLA class I and class II types were available, the types were taken from metadata supplied by the sample provider, not from assay-based typing.

The immunoSEQ Assay, a bias-controlled multiplex PCR, was used to amplify TCRbeta CDR3 regions from genomic DNA. Concerning the study's data processing: Within the assay, amplification of reference gene primers was used to estimate how many nucleated cells each sample contained. To quantify the absolute abundance of each unique TCRbeta CDR3 rearrangement, sequence reads were collapsed and filtered. For each sample, productive Simpson clonality was calculated as the square root of Simpson's diversity index across productive rearrangements. TCRdb re-hosts the immuneACCESS table, in-frame sequences only. Its copies lack some clones; in the studies checked, an unresolved V gene accounts for under half of them, and the cause for the rest is not known. V, J and clone size reflect that table, while D and trimming were determined from the DNA. Here the sample has almost 200,000 clones; roughly nine tenths occur a single time. The ten most abundant clones make up about 0.81% of the sample.

Each collaborating institution followed its own protocols to collect whole blood in K2EDTA tubes. For TCRbeta analysis, collaborators shipped samples as frozen whole blood, isolated PBMCs, or DNA extracted from either of those sample types. Beyond this particular receptor, the publication reports: The amount of clinical and demographic metadata varied by source and participant and was provided uncurated.

Material for sequencing was peripheral blood. The TCR originated in a woman in her 70s with acute or convalescent COVID-19. The sequence links TRBV6-5 to TRBJ1-6; possibly the D gene is TRBD1, per 5 matching bases. The DNA sequence reads TGTGCCAGCCTAGTTACCCCAGGGAACTCACCCCTCCACTTT. Translated, it gives CASLVTPGNSPLHF.